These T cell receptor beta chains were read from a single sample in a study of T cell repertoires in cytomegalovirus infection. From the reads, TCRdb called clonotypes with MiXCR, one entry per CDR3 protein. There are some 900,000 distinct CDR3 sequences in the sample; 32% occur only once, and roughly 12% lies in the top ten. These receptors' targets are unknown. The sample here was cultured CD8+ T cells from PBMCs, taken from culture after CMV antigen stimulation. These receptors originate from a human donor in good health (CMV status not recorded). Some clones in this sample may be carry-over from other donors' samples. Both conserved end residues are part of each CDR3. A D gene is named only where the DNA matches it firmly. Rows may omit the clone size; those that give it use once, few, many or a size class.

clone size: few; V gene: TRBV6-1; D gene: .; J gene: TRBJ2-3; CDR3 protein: CASSEYPQGSITDTQYF; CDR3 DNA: TGTGCCAGCAGTGAATACCCGCAGGGCAGTATCACAGATACGCAGTATTTT
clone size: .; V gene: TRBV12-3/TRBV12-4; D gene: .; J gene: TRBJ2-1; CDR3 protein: CASSLPPEQLF; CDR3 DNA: TGTGCCAGCAGTCTCCCCCCGGAGCAGCTCTTC
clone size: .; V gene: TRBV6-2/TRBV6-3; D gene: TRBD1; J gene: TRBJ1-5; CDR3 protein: CASRPGTVDQPQHF; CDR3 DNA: TGTGCCAGCAGGCCCGGGACAGTTGATCAGCCCCAGCATTTT
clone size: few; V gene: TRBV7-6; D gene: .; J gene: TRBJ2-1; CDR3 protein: CASSLDRNHNEQFF; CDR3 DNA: TGTGCCAGCAGCTTAGATCGGAACCACAATGAGCAGTTCTTC
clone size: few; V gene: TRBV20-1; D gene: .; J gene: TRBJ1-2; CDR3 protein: CSARQIWTENYGYTF; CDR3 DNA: TGCAGTGCTCGTCAAATCTGGACAGAAAACTATGGCTACACCTTC
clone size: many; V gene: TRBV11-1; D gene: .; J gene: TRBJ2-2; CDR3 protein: CASSLEVAGELFF; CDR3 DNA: TGTGCCAGCAGCTTAGAAGTCGCCGGGGAGCTGTTTTTT
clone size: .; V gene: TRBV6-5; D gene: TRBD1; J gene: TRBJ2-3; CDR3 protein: CASSYGTGGSDTQYF; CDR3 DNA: TGTGCCAGCAGTTACGGGACAGGGGGTTCAGATACGCAGTATTTT
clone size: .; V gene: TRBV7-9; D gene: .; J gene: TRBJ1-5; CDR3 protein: CASSSDKLSQPQHF; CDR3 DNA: TGTGCCAGCAGCTCTGACAAGCTGAGTCAGCCCCAGCATTTT
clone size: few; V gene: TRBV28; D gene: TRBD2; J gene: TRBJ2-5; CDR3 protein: CASSTLEGLEAETQYF; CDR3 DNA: TGTGCCAGCAGTACACTTGAGGGACTAGAGGCGGAGACCCAGTACTTC
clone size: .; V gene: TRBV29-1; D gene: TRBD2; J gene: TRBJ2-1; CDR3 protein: CSVDETSGGGLEQFF; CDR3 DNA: TGCAGCGTTGATGAGACTAGCGGGGGGGGGCTTGAGCAGTTCTTC
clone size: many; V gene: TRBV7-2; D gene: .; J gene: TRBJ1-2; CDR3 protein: CASSPPRNYGYTF; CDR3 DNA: TGTGCCAGCAGCCCCCCCCGCAACTATGGCTACACCTTC
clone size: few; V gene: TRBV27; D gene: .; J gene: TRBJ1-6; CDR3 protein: CASSGTGSTYNSPLHF; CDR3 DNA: TGTGCCAGCAGTGGAACAGGATCTACCTATAATTCACCCCTCCACTTT
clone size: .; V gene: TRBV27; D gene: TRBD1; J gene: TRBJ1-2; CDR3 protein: CASAPGQDYGYTF; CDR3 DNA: TGTGCCAGCGCACCGGGACAGGACTATGGCTACACCTTC
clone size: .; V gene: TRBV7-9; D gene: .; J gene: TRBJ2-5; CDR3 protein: CASAPLNF; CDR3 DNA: TGTGCCAGCGCCCCACTCAACTTC
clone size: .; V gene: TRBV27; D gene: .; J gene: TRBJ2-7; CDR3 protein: CASSWQDSYEQYF; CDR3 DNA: TGTGCCAGCAGTTGGCAGGACTCCTACGAGCAGTACTTC
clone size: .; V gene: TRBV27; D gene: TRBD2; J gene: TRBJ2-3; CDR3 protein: CASTSSGGGPHF; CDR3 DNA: TGTGCCAGCACCTCTAGCGGGGGGGGGCCTCATTTT
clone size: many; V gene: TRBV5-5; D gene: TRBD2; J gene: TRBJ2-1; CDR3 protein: CASSLASGGANEQFF; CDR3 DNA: TGTGCCAGCAGCTTGGCTAGCGGGGGGGCCAATGAGCAGTTCTTC
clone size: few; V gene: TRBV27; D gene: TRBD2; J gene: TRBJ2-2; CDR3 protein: CASSSLAGTGELFF; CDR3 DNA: TGTGCCAGCAGTTCCCTAGCGGGGACCGGGGAGCTGTTTTTT
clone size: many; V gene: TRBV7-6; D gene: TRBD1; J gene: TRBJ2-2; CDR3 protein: CASSDRGPNTGELFF; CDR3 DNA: TGTGCCAGCAGCGACAGGGGCCCGAACACCGGGGAGCTGTTTTTT
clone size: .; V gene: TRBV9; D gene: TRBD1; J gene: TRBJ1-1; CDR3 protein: CASSLNRGTGIMNTEAFF; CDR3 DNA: TGTGCCAGCAGTCTAAATCGGGGGACAGGGATCATGAACACTGAAGCTTTCTTT
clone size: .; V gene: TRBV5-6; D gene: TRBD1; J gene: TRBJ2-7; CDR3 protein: CASSFMAGGRVIQTYEQYF; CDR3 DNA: TGTGCCAGCAGCTTTATGGCAGGGGGCAGAGTCATTCAGACCTACGAGCAGTACTTC
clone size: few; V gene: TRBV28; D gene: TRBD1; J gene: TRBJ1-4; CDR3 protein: CANPDRAFNEKLFF; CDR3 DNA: TGTGCCAACCCAGACAGGGCTTTTAATGAAAAACTGTTTTTT
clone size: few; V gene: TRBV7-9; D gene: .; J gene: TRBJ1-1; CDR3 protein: CASSQTLVNTEAFF; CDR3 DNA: TGTGCCAGCAGCCAAACCTTGGTGAACACTGAAGCTTTCTTT
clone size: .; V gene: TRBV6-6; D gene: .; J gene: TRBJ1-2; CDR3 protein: CASSYLPAGNYGYTF; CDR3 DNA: TGTGCCAGCAGTTACCTTCCGGCAGGGAACTATGGCTACACCTTC
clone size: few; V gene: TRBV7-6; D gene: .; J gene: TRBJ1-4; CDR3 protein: CASSHDMKKLFF; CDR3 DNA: TGTGCCAGCAGCCATGATATGAAAAAACTGTTTTTT
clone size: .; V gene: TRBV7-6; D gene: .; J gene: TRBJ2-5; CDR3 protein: CASSTRDRQETQYF; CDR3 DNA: TGTGCCAGCAGCACCCGGGACCGCCAAGAGACCCAGTACTTC
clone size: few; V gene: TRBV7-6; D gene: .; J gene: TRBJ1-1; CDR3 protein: CASSPLSSNTEAFF; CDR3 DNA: TGTGCCAGCAGCCCGCTTTCGTCGAACACTGAAGCTTTCTTT